This T cell receptor beta chain derives from a study of blood T cell repertoires in COVID-19. The table came from immunoSEQ multiplex PCR; TCRdb's copy has only in-frame clones and leaves some out. Of about 200,000 clones listed, about three quarters are singletons. The CDR3 is 15 amino acids. Trimming left V 0 bases short and J 2 bases short, with 9 bases between. Germline CDR1 reads KGHDR; CDR2 reads SFDVKD. Input material: peripheral blood. The source is a woman between 70 and 85 years old with acute or convalescent COVID-19. The chain is built from TRBV24-1 and TRBJ1-2, with a tentative D call TRBD1 (5 bases). CDR3 nucleotides: TGTGCCACCAGTGATTTGCGGGGGGGGAACTATGGCTACACCTTC. It encodes CATSDLRGGNYGYTF.